This T cell receptor (beta chain) was observed in a study of T-cell memory formation after mild COVID-19. A single record per CDR3 protein comes from TCRdb applying MiXCR to the 5' RACE reads. The sample has 190,000 or so distinct CDR3 sequences; 20% to 25% are singletons. This CDR3 spans 13 amino acids. V lost 5 bases to trimming and J lost 4 bases, with 12 bases between them. This clonotype was seen more than once but under ten times. The V and J genes are TRBV12-3 or TRBV12-4 and TRBJ2-7; D is undetermined. This TCR was recovered from an adult woman who had mild COVID-19 (a few samples of this study predate the infection). Cell type and time point are not known. The sample comprised PBMCs or a T cell subset sorted from them (not recorded which). The CDR3 bases are TGTGCCAGCAGTCACCCGGCTGATTACGAGCAGTACTTC. It encodes CASSHPADYEQYF.